Detailed here is one TCR beta chain. This clone was recorded only once. The antigen this receptor binds is unknown. Base qualities are not provided; no much larger clone lies one nucleotide away. The sample comes from a study of somatic mutations in cytotoxic T cells in rheumatoid arthritis (dated by TCRdb to the late 2010s). Notes on the research overall: Peripheral blood (roughly 33 ml EDTA) was collected from patients immediately after diagnosis and before any treatment began. Some V beta antibody-stained T-cell populations were flow-sorted on a FACSAria II or Sony SH800 at nearly 100% purity, and sorted V beta1+ cells also underwent TCRB sequencing. In newly diagnosed rheumatoid arthritis without treatment, the study examined if expanded CD8+ T-cell clones harbor somatic mutations, relying on TCRB deep sequencing to characterize clonality. TCRB deep sequencing was performed for approximately 60 rheumatoid arthritis patients and some 19 healthy controls. Patient and control groups had essentially identical median ages.

The immunoSEQ assay was applied to genomic DNA for TCRB CDR3 sequencing. As for the authors' bioinformatics: Published virus-specific TCRB sequences were compared with patient CD8+ clones larger than 1%, and only a few matches were found. Analyses were restricted to productive TCRB rearrangements. A clone was defined by a unique TCRB CDR3 sequence, and clonality was computed as a productive clonality index based on Shannon entropy. Repertoire overlap for a pair of samples was computed from each clone's template counts relative to total templates per sample. Flow cytometry-measured V-gene usage correlated with V-gene usage from TCRB sequencing, with a Spearman r of about 0.56. Sourced from immuneACCESS, this table was stored by TCRdb with only in-frame sequences that have V and J called. A share of the clones is absent; for the studies checked, an unresolved V gene accounts for under half, and the remainder has no known explanation. Clone size and V and J calls were adopted from that table, with D and trimming inferred from the DNA. This sample lists some 19,000 clones; about 85% were detected once. The ten largest make up approximately 9.9% of the sample.

Study-wide findings and limitations: The slight TRBV07 underrepresentation in patients was not adjusted for multiple comparisons. The largest CD8+ clone made up more than 20% of CD8+ cells in about an eighth of the roughly 65 patients, and blood and synovial fluid shared several identical CD8+ TCRB sequences. The antigen targets of the expanded CD8+ clones were unknown, and absence from virus-specific databases did not rule out viral specificity. Healthy controls showed no age-related increase in CD8+ clonality, whereas patients did (Spearman r ≈ 0.5). CD8+ T-cell clonality in rheumatoid arthritis patients was not significantly different from that in age-matched healthy controls.

Flow cytometry confirmed the purity of CD4+ and CD8+ cells that had been isolated by positive magnetic bead selection on an AutoMACS. Initial screening for clonal expansions relied on flow cytometry with a TCR V beta antibody panel, after which sorted CD8+ fractions underwent TCRB deep sequencing for characterization. Peripheral blood mononuclear cells were obtained using density gradient separation with Ficoll-Paque PLUS. DNA from CD4-enriched, CD8-enriched or PBMC samples was extracted using Nucleospin Tissue or Tissue XS kits and then quantified on a Qubit 2.0 fluorometer. The V end gives up 3 bases and the J end 1 base, leaving 21 bases in the junction not matched to a gene. CDR3 length: 22 amino acids, cysteine to phenylalanine. Of all the DNA, just the CDR3 is kept, 66 bases in frame from base 1. CDR1 and CDR2 were assigned from the germline V gene as LGHNA and YSLEER.

The receptor's source is a man younger than 30 with rheumatoid arthritis. In this chain, TRBV4-3 is recombined with TRBJ2-1; 10 bases in the middle match TRBD2. Input material: CD8+ T cells sorted from blood. The CDR3 region reads CASSQRMLAGETSYLSYNEQFF. The DNA is TGCGCCAGCAGCCAGAGGATGCTAGCGGGGGAAACTTCATACCTATCCTACAATGAGCAGTTCTTC.